The clone carrying this T cell receptor beta chain was seen only a few times. As yet, its antigen is unknown. The data derive from a study of Ad26.COV2.S vaccination and SARS-CoV-2 variants. Treatment noted: roughly 18 received Ad26.COV2.S at low or high dose, single or two shots; several received placebo; per-sample allocation not given. Samples came from day 63 after the first vaccine or placebo injection. The donor's status was that of an adult aged 18-55 years in Boston. General study findings and limits: Vaccine recipients had higher spike-specific TCR breadth than placebo recipients.

The CDR3 spans 15 residues. The V gene end was trimmed by 0 bases and the J gene end by 3 bases; junction bases not matched to a gene: 2. Per the germline V gene, CDR1 is MGHRA and CDR2 is YSYEKL. Repertoires were generated with immunoSEQ multiplex PCR, while TCRdb's copy carries only in-frame clones and drops some. The sample includes some 450,000 clones, 90% of them seen just once. This chain uses TRBV4-1 with TRBJ2-7, with TRBD2 identical over 10 bases. The source is a person between 18 and 59 years old who received the Ad26.COV2.S COVID-19 vaccine or a placebo. This specimen was peripheral blood, taken in a trial of Ad26.COV2.S vaccine versus placebo. The CDR3 coding sequence is TGCGCCAGCAGCCAAGAAGGGACTAGCGTCTACGAGCAGTACTTC. It yields the protein CASSQEGTSVYEQYF.